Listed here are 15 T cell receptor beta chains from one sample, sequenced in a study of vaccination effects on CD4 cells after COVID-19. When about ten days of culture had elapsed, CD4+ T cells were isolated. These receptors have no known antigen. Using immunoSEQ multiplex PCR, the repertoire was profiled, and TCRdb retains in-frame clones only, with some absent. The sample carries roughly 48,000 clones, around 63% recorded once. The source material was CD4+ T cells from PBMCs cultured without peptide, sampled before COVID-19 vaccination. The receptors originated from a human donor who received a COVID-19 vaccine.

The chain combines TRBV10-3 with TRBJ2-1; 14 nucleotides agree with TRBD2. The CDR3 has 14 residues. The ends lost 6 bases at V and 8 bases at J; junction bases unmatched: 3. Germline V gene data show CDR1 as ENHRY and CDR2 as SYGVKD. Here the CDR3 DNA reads TGTGCCATCAGATTGGGACTAGCGGGAGATGAGCAGTTCTTC. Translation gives CAIRLGLAGDEQFF.

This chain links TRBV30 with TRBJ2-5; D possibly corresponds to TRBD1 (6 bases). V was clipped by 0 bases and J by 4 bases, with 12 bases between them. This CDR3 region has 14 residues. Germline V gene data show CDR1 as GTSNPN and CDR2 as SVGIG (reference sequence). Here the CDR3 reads CAWSVTGGRETQYF. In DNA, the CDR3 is TGTGCCTGGAGTGTAACTGGGGGCAGAGAGACCCAGTACTTC.

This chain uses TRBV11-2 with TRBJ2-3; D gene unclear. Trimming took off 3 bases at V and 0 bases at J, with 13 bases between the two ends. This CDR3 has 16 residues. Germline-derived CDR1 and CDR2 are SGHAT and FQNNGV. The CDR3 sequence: CASSFRTRDSTDTQYF. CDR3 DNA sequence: TGTGCCAGCAGCTTCCGGACGCGAGACAGCACAGATACGCAGTATTTT.

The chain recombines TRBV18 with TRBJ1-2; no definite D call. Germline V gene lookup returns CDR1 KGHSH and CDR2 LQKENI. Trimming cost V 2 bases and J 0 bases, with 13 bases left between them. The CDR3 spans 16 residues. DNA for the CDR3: TGTGCCAGCTCACCAATGGCCGGAACAACTAACTATGGCTACACCTTC. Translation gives CASSPMAGTTNYGYTF.

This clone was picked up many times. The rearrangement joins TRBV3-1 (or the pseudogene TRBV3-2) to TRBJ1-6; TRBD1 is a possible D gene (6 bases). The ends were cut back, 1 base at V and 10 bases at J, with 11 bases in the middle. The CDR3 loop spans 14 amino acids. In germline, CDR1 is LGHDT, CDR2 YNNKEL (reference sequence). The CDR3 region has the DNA TGTGCCAGCAGCCAAGGTGGGGACAACTCACCCCTCCACTTT. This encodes CASSQGGDNSPLHF.

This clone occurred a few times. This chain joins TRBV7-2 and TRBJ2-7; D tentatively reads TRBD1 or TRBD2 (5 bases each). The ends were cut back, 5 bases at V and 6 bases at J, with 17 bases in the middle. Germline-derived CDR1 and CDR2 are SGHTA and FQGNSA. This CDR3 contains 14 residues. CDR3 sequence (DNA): TGTGCCAGCAGCGGGACCTTGGGGATGGGCGAGCAGTACTTC. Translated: CASSGTLGMGEQYF.

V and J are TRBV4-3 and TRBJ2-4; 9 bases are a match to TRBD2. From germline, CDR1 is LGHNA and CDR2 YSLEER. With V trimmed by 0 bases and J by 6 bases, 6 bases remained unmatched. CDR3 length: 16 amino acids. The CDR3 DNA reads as TGCGCCAGCAGCCAAGAAGCGGGGGGCCGCGGAAACATTCAGTACTTC. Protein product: CASSQEAGGRGNIQYF.

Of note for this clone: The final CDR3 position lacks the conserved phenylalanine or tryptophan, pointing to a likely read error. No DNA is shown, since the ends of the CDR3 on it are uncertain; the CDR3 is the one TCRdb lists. The CDR3 sequence is CASALPRAVPSS. The genes are TRBV6-4 and TRBJ1-2; the table's TRBD1 call for D was not verified on the DNA. Including both end residues, the CDR3 is 12 amino acids long. Germline V gene data show CDR1 as MRHNA and CDR2 as SNTAGT.

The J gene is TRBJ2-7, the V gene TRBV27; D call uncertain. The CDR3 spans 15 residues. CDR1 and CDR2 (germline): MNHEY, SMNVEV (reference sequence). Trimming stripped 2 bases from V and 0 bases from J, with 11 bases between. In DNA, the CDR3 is TGTGCCAGCAGTTTAAAGGGCAAGAGCTCCTACGAGCAGTACTTC. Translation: CASSLKGKSSYEQYF.

CDR3 in amino acids: CASSIGGQPEAFF. CDR3 sequence (DNA): TGTGCCAGCAGTATCGGGGGGCAACCTGAAGCTTTCTTT. V is TRBV28 and J is TRBJ1-1, with D possibly matching TRBD1 (6 bases). The CDR3 is made up of 13 amino acids. V lost 5 bases and J 6 bases, leaving 13 bases between the germline ends. Germline V gene lookup returns CDR1 MDHEN and CDR2 SYDVKM. Using reference TRBV28 and TRBJ1-1 for the parts outside the CDR3, the full variable domain is DVKVTQSSRYLVKRTGEKVFLECVQDMDHENMFWYRQDPGLGLRLIYFSYDVKMKEKGDIPEGYSVSREKKERFSLILESASTNQTSMYLCASSIGGQPEAFFGQGTRLTVV.

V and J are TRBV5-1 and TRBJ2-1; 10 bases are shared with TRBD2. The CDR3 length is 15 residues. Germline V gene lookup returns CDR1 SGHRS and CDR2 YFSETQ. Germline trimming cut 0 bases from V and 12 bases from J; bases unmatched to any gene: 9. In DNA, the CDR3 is TGCGCCAGCAGCTTGGCTAGCGGGGGCCCGCTCGGGCAGTTCTTC. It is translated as CASSLASGGPLGQFF.

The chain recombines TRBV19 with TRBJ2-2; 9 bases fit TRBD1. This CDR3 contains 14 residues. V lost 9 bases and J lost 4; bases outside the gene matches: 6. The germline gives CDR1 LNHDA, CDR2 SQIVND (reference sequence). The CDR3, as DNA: TGTGCCAGCCTACAGGGGGCGAGCACCGGGGAGCTGTTTTTT. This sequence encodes CASLQGASTGELFF.

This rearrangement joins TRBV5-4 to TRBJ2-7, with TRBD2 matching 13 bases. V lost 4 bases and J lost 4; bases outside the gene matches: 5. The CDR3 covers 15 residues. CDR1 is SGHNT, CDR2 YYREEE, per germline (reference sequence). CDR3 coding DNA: TGTGCCAGCAGCCCCGGGACTAGCGGGGAGTACGAGCAGTACTTC. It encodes CASSPGTSGEYEQYF.

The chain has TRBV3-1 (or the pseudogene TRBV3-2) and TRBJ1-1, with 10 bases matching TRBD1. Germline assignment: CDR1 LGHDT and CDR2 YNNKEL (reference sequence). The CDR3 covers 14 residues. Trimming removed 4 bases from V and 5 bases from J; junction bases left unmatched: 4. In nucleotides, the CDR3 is TGTGCCAGCAGCCCGGGACAGGGGTGGACTGAAGCTTTCTTT. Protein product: CASSPGQGWTEAFF.

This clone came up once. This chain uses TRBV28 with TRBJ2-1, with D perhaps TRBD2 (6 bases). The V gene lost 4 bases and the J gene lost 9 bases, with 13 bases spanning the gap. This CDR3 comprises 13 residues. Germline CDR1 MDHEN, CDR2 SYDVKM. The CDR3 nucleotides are TGTGCCAGCAGTTCGCAGGGTAGCGGTGAGCAGTTCTTC. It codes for CASSSQGSGEQFF.